This TCR beta chain was sequenced during a study of T cell repertoires in cytomegalovirus infection. On the study more broadly: Recently identified HLA-C-restricted CMV epitopes and well-studied HLA-B-restricted CMV epitopes were used by the study.

V gave up 4 bases and J gave up 0 bases, with 13 bases separating them. The germline V gene encodes CDR1 SGHTA and CDR2 FQGNSA. The CDR3 covers 16 residues. TCRdb analysed the reads with MiXCR anew, one entry per CDR3 protein. The table has under 350,000 distinct CDR3 sequences, about 20% seen once. This clonotype was detected ten times or more. Antigen: not known. Sequencing was performed on cultured PBMCs, taken from culture after CMV antigen stimulation. The V call is TRBV7-2, the J call TRBJ1-3; TRBD1 is a possible D gene (6 bases). This TCR was sampled from a human donor in good health (CMV status not recorded). Some clones in this sample may be carry-over from other donors' samples. Here the CDR3 reads CASSSRQASSGNTIYF. The CDR3 nucleotides read TGTGCCAGCAGCTCCCGACAGGCTAGCTCTGGAAACACCATATATTTT. The whole variable domain, remainder taken from reference TRBV7-2 and TRBJ1-3, is GAGVSQSPSNKVTEKGKDVELRCDPISGHTALYWYRQSLGQGLEFLIYFQGNSAPDKSGLPSDRFSAERTGGSVSTLTIQRTQQEDSAVYLCASSSRQASSGNTIYFGEGSWLTVV.